Listed below are T cell receptor beta chains from one sample, sequenced in a study of blood T cell repertoires in COVID-19. Profiled with immunoSEQ multiplex PCR; TCRdb holds only in-frame clones, not every one. The sample shows 130,000 or so clones, 88% of them seen only once. Sequenced input: peripheral blood. These receptors came from a woman in her sixties or seventies with acute or convalescent COVID-19. Both conserved end residues are part of each CDR3. A D gene is named only where the DNA matches it firmly. The size entry is marked missing in some rows and otherwise reads once, few, many or a size class.

clone_size d_call j_call v_call cdr3_aa cdr3_nt
. . TRBJ1-1 TRBV28 CASSGGAGLILNTEAFF TGTGCCAGCAGCGGCGGGGCCGGCCTTATCCTGAACACTGAAGCTTTCTTT
. TRBD1 TRBJ1-2 TRBV19 CASRRTGQEFYGYTF TGTGCCAGTAGGAGGACAGGGCAGGAATTCTATGGCTACACCTTC
once . TRBJ1-1 TRBV9 CASSVDGVNTEAFF TGTGCCAGCAGCGTAGACGGGGTGAACACTGAAGCTTTCTTT
. TRBD1 TRBJ1-2 TRBV7-3 CASSLMGQGYGYTF TGTGCCAGCAGCCTAATGGGACAGGGGTATGGCTACACCTTC
. . TRBJ1-5 TRBV3-1/TRBV3-2 CASSPGSNQPQHF TGTGCCAGCAGCCCGGGTAGCAATCAGCCCCAGCATTTT
once . TRBJ2-7 TRBV5-5 CASSLSTGIYEQYF TGTGCCAGCAGCTTAAGCACGGGGATATACGAGCAGTACTTC
. . TRBJ1-6 TRBV11-1 CASSLPRENSPLHF TGTGCCAGCAGCTTACCGAGGGAGAATTCACCCCTCCACTTT
. . TRBJ1-4 TRBV5-1 CASSLLPLRGGNEKLFF TGCGCCAGCAGCTTGCTTCCCCTCCGGGGGGGTAATGAAAAACTGTTTTTT
few . TRBJ1-2 TRBV14 CASSPLTGTSYTF TGTGCCAGCAGCCCGCTTACAGGGACCAGCTACACCTTC
. . TRBJ1-6 TRBV7-3 CASSTGPNSPLHF TGTGCCAGCAGCACAGGGCCTAATTCACCCCTCCACTTT
. . TRBJ1-2 TRBV6-2/TRBV6-3 CASSYQGNYGYTF TGTGCCAGCAGTTACCAGGGGAACTATGGCTACACCTTC
. . TRBJ1-1 TRBV7-9 CASSLTGPNTEAFF TGTGCCAGCAGCTTAACAGGCCCGAACACTGAAGCTTTCTTT
. TRBD1 TRBJ2-5 TRBV18 CASSPFEGQGSQETQYF TGTGCCAGCTCACCATTCGAGGGACAGGGGTCCCAAGAGACCCAGTACTTC
. . TRBJ2-7 TRBV2 CASSETARSYEQYF TGTGCCAGCAGTGAAACAGCCCGATCCTACGAGCAGTACTTC
. . TRBJ2-7 TRBV11-2 CASSSLRGLAYEQYF TGTGCCAGCAGCTCCCTGAGAGGGTTGGCCTACGAGCAGTACTTC
. . TRBJ1-6 TRBV4-2 CASSQRLVPGGGLGSPLHF TGTGCCAGCAGCCAGCGCCTGGTACCGGGGGGAGGACTCGGATCACCCCTCCACTTT